Each of the 23 T cell receptor beta chains below was sequenced from the same sample in a study of identical twins. From the 5' RACE reads, TCRdb called clonotypes with MiXCR, one entry per CDR3 protein. In the table there are roughly 700,000 distinct CDR3 sequences, 8.5% to 9% of which are singletons. These data were also reused for a study on yellow fever vaccine responses in identical twins.

Source material: PBMCs. These receptors all come from a woman in her late teens or twenties in good health.

A few counts support this clonotype. The chain has TRBV20-1 and TRBJ2-1, with TRBD2 matching over 8 bases. V shed 3 bases and J 0 bases; nucleotides not matched to a gene: 10. Germline-derived CDR1 and CDR2 are DFQATT and SNEGSKA (reference sequence). This CDR3 has 17 residues. The CDR3 DNA sequence: TGCAGTGCTAGTGATTGGCCGGGGGGGGGCTCCTACAATGAGCAGTTCTTC. Protein product: CSASDWPGGGSYNEQFF.

V usage is TRBV20-1 and J usage is TRBJ2-5; TRBD2 aligns across 11 bases. Losses at the gene ends were 2 bases for V and 5 bases for J; bases not matched to a gene: 4. Germline V lookup: CDR1 DFQATT, CDR2 SNEGSKA (reference sequence). There are 14 residues in the CDR3. The CDR3 sequence is CSARLAGGVETQYF. For the CDR3, the DNA is TGCAGTGCTAGACTAGCGGGGGGAGTGGAGACCCAGTACTTC.

This clonotype was found a few times. This chain uses TRBV10-2 with TRBJ1-5; D perhaps matches TRBD1 (6 bases). Trimming removed 4 bases from V and 3 bases from J, with 10 bases in between. This CDR3 comprises 14 residues. Germline CDR1 and CDR2: WSHSY and SAAADI. CDR3 residues: CASSVDSHNQPQHF. Written as DNA, the CDR3 is TGCGCCAGCAGTGTGGACAGCCACAATCAGCCCCAGCATTTT.

This clonotype has a handful of counts. J is TRBJ1-4 and V is TRBV6-5, with TRBD1 matching 7 bases. The CDR3 is 14 amino acids. The germline V gene encodes CDR1 MNHEY and CDR2 SVGAGI. The junction had 10 bases not matched to a gene; V was cut back by 0 bases and J by 15 bases. CDR3 residues: CASSYSADRQGVFF. The CDR3 bases are TGTGCCAGCAGTTACTCGGCCGACCGACAGGGAGTGTTTTTT.

The rearrangement joins TRBV6-2 or TRBV6-3 to TRBJ2-7; D gene uncertain. The CDR3 extends over 14 amino acids. V was trimmed by 2 bases and J by 2 bases, leaving 10 bases between them. Germline V gives CDR1 MNHEY, CDR2 SVGEGT. The CDR3 loop reads CASSYRYSPYEQYF. CDR3 coding DNA: TGTGCCAGCAGTTACCGGTACAGTCCCTACGAGCAGTACTTC.

This clonotype has more than one count but fewer than ten. The chain links TRBV7-9 to TRBJ1-1; a possible D gene is TRBD1 (5 bases). The germline V gene has CDR1 SEHNR and CDR2 FQNEAQ (reference sequence). Deletions cut 0 bases from V and 3 bases from J, with 14 bases between. The CDR3 is made up of 16 amino acids. CDR3 coding DNA: TGTGCCAGCAGCTTAGCAGGTGGGGGGGTTCACACTGAAGCTTTCTTT. Amino acid sequence: CASSLAGGGVHTEAFF.

This sequence joins TRBV29-1 and TRBJ2-7; 12 bases fit TRBD2. This CDR3 spans 15 amino acids. The V and J ends lost 3 bases and 3 bases, in that order; junction bases with no gene match: 6. Germline assignment: CDR1 SQVTM and CDR2 ANQGSEA. CDR3 region: CSVDSLTSGSYEQYF. CDR3 sequence (DNA): TGCAGCGTTGATTCCCTGACTAGCGGGAGCTACGAGCAGTACTTC.

This clonotype was found many times. V is TRBV6-2 or TRBV6-3 and J is TRBJ2-2; the match to TRBD1 covers 9 bases. The CDR3 runs 15 residues. Germline CDR1 and CDR2: MNHEY and SVGEGT. The V segment lost 8 bases and the J segment 2 bases; nucleotides outside the gene matches: 6. CDR3 in DNA: TGTGCCAGCCACCGGACAGGGGTTAACACCGGGGAGCTGTTTTTT. Protein sequence: CASHRTGVNTGELFF.

The chain links TRBV6-6 to TRBJ2-7; 7 nucleotides align to TRBD1. J lost 4 bases, V lost 10 bases, and 7 bases had no gene match. Germline assignment: CDR1 MNHNY and CDR2 SVGAGI (reference sequence). There are 12 residues in the CDR3. The CDR3 sequence: CAISQGPYEQYF. The CDR3 nucleotides read TGTGCCATCTCACAGGGGCCGTACGAGCAGTACTTC.

This clonotype was counted a few times. This chain links TRBV20-1 with TRBJ2-1; 8 positions match TRBD2. V trimming: 6 bases; J trimming: 8 bases; junction bases outside the gene matches: 21. The germline CDR1 and CDR2 sequences are DFQATT and SNEGSKA (reference sequence). CDR3 size: 17 residues. The CDR3 coding sequence is TGCAGTGCCGCTCGCGACGGGAGGGCCAGATATTCGGATGAGCAGTTCTTC. As protein: CSAARDGRARYSDEQFF.

Turning to this clonotype: A much larger clone lies one base from this, so it may be a read error. The genes are TRBV29-1 and TRBJ2-7; 7 bases match TRBD1. Germline CDR1 reads SQVTM; CDR2 reads ANQGSEA. After removal of 5 bases from V and 1 base from J, the junction contained 8 bases not matched to a gene. There are 14 residues in the CDR3. The CDR3 bases are TGCAGCGTTTGTCGGGACAGTACTTCCTACGAGCAGTACTTC. Translation gives CSVCRDSTSYEQYF.

In its sample, this clonotype was seen many times. This chain links TRBV30 with TRBJ2-1; D might be TRBD1 or TRBD2, each matching 5 bases. The CDR3 is made up of 11 amino acids. CDR1 GTSNPN and CDR2 SVGIG come from the germline V gene (reference sequence). The V end was cut by 0 bases, the J end by 15 bases, with 12 bases between. CDR3 sequence: CAWSVLGVSFF. The CDR3 nucleotides read TGTGCCTGGAGTGTACTGGGGGTATCGTTCTTC.

In this sample, this clonotype turned up a few times. The chain is built from TRBV7-2 and TRBJ1-1; TRBD1 might be the D (6 bases). The CDR3 has 13 amino acids. CDR1 SGHTA and CDR2 FQGNSA come from the germline V gene. The V and J ends lost 3 bases and 11 bases respectively, with 16 bases between them. The CDR3 coding sequence is TGTGCCAGCAGCTTTAACAGAGACAGGTGGGCTTTCTTT. It yields the protein CASSFNRDRWAFF.

This clonotype was counted only a few times. The chain carries TRBV5-1 and TRBJ2-1; 11 bases agree with TRBD2. With 2 bases clipped from V and 6 bases from J, the junction kept 13 bases outside the gene matches. CDR1 and CDR2 from the germline V gene are SGHRS and YFSETQ. There are 18 residues in the CDR3. This chain's CDR3 is CASSFGRLAGGFLNEQFF. The DNA for the CDR3 is TGCGCCAGCAGCTTTGGTCGCCTAGCGGGGGGTTTTCTCAATGAGCAGTTCTTC.

This clonotype was counted a few times. This chain links TRBV7-2 with TRBJ2-5; D is unresolved. The V end was cut by 3 bases, the J end by 5 bases, with 7 bases between. This CDR3 has 12 amino acids. Germline V gene sequence: CDR1 SGHTA, CDR2 FQGNSA. CDR3 in amino acids: CASSFFPETQYF. Here the CDR3 DNA reads TGTGCCAGCAGCTTTTTTCCTGAGACCCAGTACTTC.

The rearrangement uses TRBV28 and TRBJ2-1; D is unresolved. Trimming took 9 bases from V and 6 from J, leaving 15 bases between them. Germline-derived CDR1 and CDR2 are MDHEN and SYDVKM. The CDR3 totals 13 residues. CDR3 amino acids: CASVKSSGNEQFF. DNA for the CDR3: TGTGCCAGTGTAAAGTCCTCGGGCAATGAGCAGTTCTTC.

This clonotype was found a few times. The CDR3 DNA reads TGTGCCAGCAGTTTTGAGGGTAATACGCAGTATTTT. Amino acid sequence: CASSFEGNTQYF. This chain joins TRBV12-3 or TRBV12-4 and TRBJ2-3; perhaps TRBD2 as D (5 bases). The CDR3 is 12 amino acids. Trimming stripped 3 bases from V and 7 bases from J, with 8 bases between.

The chain links TRBV19 to TRBJ2-1; D remains unclear. Germline CDR1 is LNHDA and CDR2 is SQIVND (reference sequence). V lost 3 bases and J 5 bases, leaving 11 bases between the germline ends. The CDR3 sequence is 14 residues long. The CDR3 DNA reads TGTGCCAGTAGTATCTCAACCCTGGACAATGAGCAGTTCTTC. It encodes CASSISTLDNEQFF.

This clonotype has at least ten counts. V usage is TRBV10-3 and J usage is TRBJ2-3, with no clear D. V was pared by 3 bases and J by 6 bases, with 7 bases between. Germline V CDR1 and CDR2: ENHRY, SYGVKD. The CDR3 contains 12 residues. The CDR3: CAISETGDTQYF. CDR3 nucleotides: TGTGCCATCAGTGAAACCGGGGATACGCAGTATTTT.

This chain uses TRBV20-1 with TRBJ2-7, with 9 bases lining up with TRBD2. There are 15 residues in the CDR3. Germline assignment: CDR1 DFQATT and CDR2 SNEGSKA (reference sequence). V shed 6 bases, J shed 2 bases, and the junction held 11 bases outside the gene matches. CDR3 loop: CSAALGLAGTYEQYF. CDR3 in DNA: TGCAGTGCGGCACTCGGGCTAGCGGGAACCTACGAGCAGTACTTC.

In DNA form, the CDR3 reads TGTGCCAGCAGAGTAGCGGGATTTAACTACAATGAGCAGTTCTTC. Amino acids: CASRVAGFNYNEQFF. This sequence joins TRBV6-2 or TRBV6-3 and TRBJ2-1; 8 bases map to TRBD2. This CDR3 comprises 15 residues. In germline, CDR1 is MNHEY, CDR2 SVGEGT. V trimming: 6 bases; J trimming: 3 bases; junction bases outside the gene matches: 7.

This chain links TRBV7-8 with TRBJ1-2; D may be TRBD1 (5 bases). Germline loops: CDR1 SGHVS, CDR2 FQNEAQ. Trimming cost V 3 bases and J 6 bases, with 20 bases left between them. This CDR3 has 16 amino acids. The CDR3 here is CASSFRRDGGADGYTF. The CDR3 bases are TGTGCCAGCAGCTTCCGCAGGGACGGCGGGGCGGATGGCTACACCTTC.

This clonotype was picked up many times. J is TRBJ2-3 and V is TRBV7-6; D remains unclear. V lost 4 bases, J lost 2 bases, and 7 bases lay in between. This CDR3 is built from 13 residues. Germline assignment: CDR1 SGHVS and CDR2 FNYEAQ. This CDR3 is CASSWTFTDTQYF. The CDR3 DNA reads TGTGCCAGCAGCTGGACCTTCACAGATACGCAGTATTTT.